A few counts support the clone carrying this T cell receptor (beta chain). The antigen remains unidentified. The data originate from a study of CD8 T cells in ankylosing spondylitis. General study results and limits: Earlier work had already found some motif variants in reactive arthritis synovial fluid and blood. Apparently characteristic of ankylosing spondylitis blood was a TCR beta motif (about eight highly homologous variants). A CD8+ phenotype characterized the disease-linked clones, which were relatively rare in peripheral blood. From matched ankylosing spondylitis synovial fluid, disease-linked clones were reportedly recovered at significantly enriched levels.

The V and J ends lost 0 bases and 8 bases, in that order; junction bases with no gene match: 7. The CDR3 is 15 residues long. The germline gives CDR1 MNHEY, CDR2 SMNVEV (reference sequence). Quantitative 5'-RACE with molecular barcodes was used to make the TCR beta libraries. A single record per CDR3 protein comes from TCRdb applying MiXCR to the 5' RACE reads. The table lists a few hundred thousand distinct CDR3 sequences, 20% to 25% of them singletons. Input material: blood, either unsorted or a sorted T cell fraction (not recorded which). The sequence derives from a male donor with ankylosing spondylitis. The chain uses TRBV27 and TRBJ1-3; 7 bases align to TRBD1. The CDR3 DNA is TGTGCCAGCAGTTTATCAGACAGGGCCGAGGACACCATATATTTT. Translated: CASSLSDRAEDTIYF.